This T cell receptor (beta chain) was retrieved from a study of tumor-infiltrating lymphocytes in primary liver carcinoma. For the study at large: Sequenced samples came back with roughly 3.5 to 7.13 million productive TCRbeta reads, and the counts looked alike across tissue types.

Study-wide results and limits: With p = 0.039, the top-250-clone fraction in tumors significantly exceeded that in blood. Among the pair types, tumor region pairs showed more overlap than tumor-adjacent and tumor-blood pairs.

Starting material for RNA and DNA co-extraction consisted of roughly 19-31 mg of unsorted bulk tissue. The germline V gene has CDR1 SGHAT and CDR2 FQNNGV. There are 13 residues in the CDR3. Points on this clonotype: As yet, its antigen is unknown.

Total RNA (around 0.45 ug) served as template for TCR beta cDNA synthesis primed by a constant-region primer. Generation of the TCR beta libraries relied on three nested multiplex PCR rounds using slightly modified ARM-PCR. Amplification in the first two PCR rounds was performed using TRBV1-TRBV30 forward primers and a C-beta reverse primer for approximately 10 cycles each. TCRdb itself ran the multiplex PCR reads through MiXCR, one entry per CDR3 protein. The repertoire holds about 120,000 distinct CDR3 sequences, with roughly 75% as singletons. Sample: tumor-adjacent normal liver tissue. This receptor was taken from a woman aged 55 to 70 with primary liver carcinoma and hepatitis B virus infection. The chain carries TRBV11-2 and TRBJ1-1; D gene uncertain. The CDR3 here is CVTSLRLNTEAFF. CDR3 in DNA: TGTGTCACCAGCCTCAGGCTGAACACTGAAGCTTTCTTT.